Shown below are 12 T cell receptor beta chains from a single sample sequenced in a study of Ad26.COV2.S vaccination and SARS-CoV-2 variants. Treatment indicated: over 15 received Ad26.COV2.S at low or high dose, single or two shots; 5 received placebo; per-sample allocation not given. Day 63 after the first vaccine or placebo injection was the time point for sampling. Assay used: immunoSEQ multiplex PCR; TCRdb lists only in-frame clones, some missing. The sample includes fewer than 600,000 clones, roughly nine tenths of them seen just once. The material sequenced was peripheral blood, taken in a trial of Ad26.COV2.S vaccine versus placebo. The receptor set was obtained from a person aged 18 to 65 who received the Ad26.COV2.S COVID-19 vaccine or a placebo.

The V gene is TRBV3-1 (or the pseudogene TRBV3-2), the J gene TRBJ2-7, with TRBD2 identical over 10 bases. CDR1 is LGHDT, CDR2 YNNKEL, per germline (reference sequence). The CDR3 totals 14 residues. V gave up 4 bases and J gave up 3 bases; unmatched junction bases: 3. The CDR3 loop is CASSRTSGNYEQYF. The CDR3 nucleotides are TGTGCCAGCAGCCGTACTAGCGGGAACTACGAGCAGTACTTC.

J is TRBJ2-7 and V is TRBV5-5; D unresolved. V shed 0 bases and J shed 6 bases, with 10 bases lying between them. Germline V gene lookup returns CDR1 SGHKS and CDR2 YYEKEE (reference sequence). CDR3 length: 13 amino acids. In DNA form, the CDR3 reads TGTGCCAGCAGCTTGGCCGGAACCTCCGAGCAGTACTTC. Protein sequence: CASSLAGTSEQYF.

The chain carries TRBV27 and TRBJ2-2; no reliable D call. The V end was cut by 5 bases, the J end by 3 bases, with 10 bases between. The germline gives CDR1 MNHEY, CDR2 SMNVEV (reference sequence). CDR3 length: 14 residues. In nucleotides, the CDR3 is TGTGCCAGCAGTCGCACCACATACACCGGGGAGCTGTTTTTT. Its protein is CASSRTTYTGELFF.

The chain links TRBV10-3 to TRBJ1-1; 7 bases line up with TRBD1. CDR3 length: 14 amino acids. The junction had 5 bases not matched to a gene; V was cut back by 6 bases and J by 1 base. Germline-derived CDR1 and CDR2 are ENHRY and SYGVKD. CDR3 nucleotide sequence: TGTGCCATCAGGGACAGGATTTCGAACACTGAAGCTTTCTTT. Its protein product is CAIRDRISNTEAFF.

The chain's CDR3 is CATEAGSLFF. In nucleotides, the CDR3 is TGTGCTACCGAGGCGGGGTCTCTGTTCTTC. The chain carries TRBV25-1 and TRBJ2-1, with D possibly matching TRBD2 (6 bases). This CDR3 has 10 residues. The germline V gene has CDR1 MGHDK and CDR2 SYGVNS.

The chain couples TRBV7-9 to TRBJ1-1; perhaps TRBD1 as D (6 bases). Germline-derived CDR1 and CDR2 are SEHNR and FQNEAQ (reference sequence). The V end was cut by 5 bases, the J end by 0 bases, with 13 bases between. The CDR3 runs to 15 residues. The CDR3 DNA reads as TGTGCCAGCAGCCCATCGGGGGCACTGAACACTGAAGCTTTCTTT. Its protein is CASSPSGALNTEAFF.

The chain recombines TRBV19 with TRBJ1-1; 8 bases align to TRBD1. The CDR3 consists of 15 residues. V dropped 5 bases and J dropped 0; count of bases not matched to a gene: 5. Germline CDR1 and CDR2: LNHDA and SQIVND (reference sequence). CDR3 sequence reads: CASSLLTGVNTEAFF. CDR3 DNA: TGTGCCAGTAGTCTCCTGACAGGGGTGAACACTGAAGCTTTCTTT.

The chain combines TRBV12-3 or TRBV12-4 with TRBJ1-1; a possible D gene is TRBD1 (6 bases). The CDR3 is made up of 12 amino acids. The V gene lost 7 bases and the J gene lost 11 bases, with 17 bases spanning the gap. The CDR3 sequence is CASTKTGTPAFF. The CDR3 nucleotides are TGTGCCAGCACCAAAACCGGGACACCGGCTTTCTTT.

J is TRBJ2-3 and V is TRBV7-2, with 7 positions matching TRBD2. The CDR3 sequence is 16 residues long. After removal of 5 bases from V and 2 bases from J, the junction contained 10 bases not matched to a gene. CDR1 is SGHTA and CDR2 is FQGNSA in the germline V gene. CDR3 DNA sequence: TGTGCCAGCAGCGCAATCGGGACTACCTTCACAGATACGCAGTATTTT. It translates to CASSAIGTTFTDTQYF.

The genes are TRBV29-1 and TRBJ2-2; D gene unclear. From germline, CDR1 is SQVTM and CDR2 ANQGSEA. The CDR3 length is 11 residues. The V end was cut by 6 bases, the J end by 7 bases, with 9 bases between. CDR3 amino acids: CSVRLGGELFF. The CDR3 nucleotides are TGCAGCGTCCGACTGGGCGGGGAGCTGTTTTTT.

The J gene is TRBJ2-7, the V gene TRBV19; no reliable D call. V was cut by 4 bases and J by 6 bases, with 19 bases left in between. This CDR3 region has 15 residues. Germline V gene data show CDR1 as LNHDA and CDR2 as SQIVND (reference sequence). CDR3 sequence: CASSTVSPAVGEQYF. As DNA, the CDR3 is TGTGCCAGTAGTACCGTATCACCCGCTGTAGGCGAGCAGTACTTC.

The chain employs TRBV9 and TRBJ1-4, with a weak D call TRBD1 (6 bases). The V end was cut by 0 bases, the J end by 8 bases, with 14 bases between. CDR3 size: 15 residues. In germline, CDR1 is SGDLS, CDR2 YYNGEE. This CDR3 is CASSVATGTGEKLFF. The CDR3 coding sequence is TGTGCCAGCAGCGTAGCTACAGGGACCGGCGAAAAACTGTTTTTT.